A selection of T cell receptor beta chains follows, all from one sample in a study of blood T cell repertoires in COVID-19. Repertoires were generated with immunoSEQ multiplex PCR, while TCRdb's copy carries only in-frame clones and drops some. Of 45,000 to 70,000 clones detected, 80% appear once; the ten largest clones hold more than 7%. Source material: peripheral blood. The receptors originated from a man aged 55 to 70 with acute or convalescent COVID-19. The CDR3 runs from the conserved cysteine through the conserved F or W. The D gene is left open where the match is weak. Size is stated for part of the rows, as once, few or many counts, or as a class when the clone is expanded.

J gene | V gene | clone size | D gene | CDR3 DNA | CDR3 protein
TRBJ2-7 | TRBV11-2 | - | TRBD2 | TGTGCCAGCAGCTCGGGACTAGCGGGAGGCCTTTGGGAGCAGTACTTC | CASSSGLAGGLWEQYF
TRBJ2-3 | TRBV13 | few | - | TGTGCCAGCAGCTTAGGCGACAGGAGCTCCACAGATACGCAGTATTTT | CASSLGDRSSTDTQYF
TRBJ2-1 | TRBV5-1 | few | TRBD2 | TGCGCCAGCAGCTTGGCCAGCGGGGGGGCAGGTGAGCAGTTCTTC | CASSLASGGAGEQFF
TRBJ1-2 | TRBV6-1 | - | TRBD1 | TGTGCCAGCAGTGAAGCAGGGGGCGCACACTATGGCTACACCTTC | CASSEAGGAHYGYTF
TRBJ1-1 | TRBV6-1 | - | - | TGTGCCAGCAGTGAAGCTATAGGAGTTCTCCGAACTGAAGCTTTCTTT | CASSEAIGVLRTEAFF
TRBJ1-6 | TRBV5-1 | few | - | TGCGCCAGCAGCTCCGGACAGACATCACCCCTCCACTTT | CASSSGQTSPLHF
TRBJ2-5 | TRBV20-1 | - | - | TGCAGTGCTAAAGCACAAGAGACCCAGTACTTC | CSAKAQETQYF
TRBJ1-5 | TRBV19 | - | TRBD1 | TGTGCCAGTAGCCGGGACAGAATAGTAACGCCCCAGCATTTT | CASSRDRIVTPQHF
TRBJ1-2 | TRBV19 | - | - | TGTGCCAGTAGTATTGGCAGGGGTAGGGTTGATAATGGCTACACCTTC | CASSIGRGRVDNGYTF
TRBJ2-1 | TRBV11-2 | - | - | TGTGCCAGCAGCTTAGATCGGGTTAACAATGAGCAGTTCTTC | CASSLDRVNNEQFF
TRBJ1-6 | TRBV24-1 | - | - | TGTGCCACCAGTGATCCCCAGGTTATTCATAATTCACCCCTCCACTTT | CATSDPQVIHNSPLHF
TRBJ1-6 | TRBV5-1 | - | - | TGCGCCAGCAGCTTGAGAAGGCCAGAGGCTAATTCACCCCTCCACTTT | CASSLRRPEANSPLHF
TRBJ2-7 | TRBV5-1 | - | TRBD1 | TGCGCCAGCAGCTTGGGGGCTACAGGGGTGGCCTACGAGCAGTACTTC | CASSLGATGVAYEQYF
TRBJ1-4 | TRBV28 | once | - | TGTGCCAGCAGATCCGGACAGCATGAAAAACTGTTTTTT | CASRSGQHEKLFF
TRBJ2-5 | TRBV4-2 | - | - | TGTGCCAGCAGCCAAGGGCGCCACCCGGGGGTGGAGACCCAGTACTTC | CASSQGRHPGVETQYF
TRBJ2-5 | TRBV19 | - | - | TGTGCCAGTAGTGTCGCCAGGGCGAACCAAGAGACCCAGTACTTC | CASSVARANQETQYF
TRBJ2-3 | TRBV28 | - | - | TGTGCCAGCAGTTTCGGACAGCTCATCACAGATACGCAGTATTTT | CASSFGQLITDTQYF
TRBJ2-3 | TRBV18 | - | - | TGTGCCAGCTTCAGGGGTGGAGCAGATACGCAGTATTTT | CASFRGGADTQYF
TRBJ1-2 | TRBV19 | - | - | TGTGCCAGTAGTCCCGCGGGGGGGTTTTGGAACTATGGCTACACCTTC | CASSPAGGFWNYGYTF
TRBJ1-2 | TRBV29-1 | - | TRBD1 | TGCAGCGTTGAAGGACAGGGGGAAAGAGGCTACACCTTC | CSVEGQGERGYTF
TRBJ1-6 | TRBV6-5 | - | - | TGTGCCAGCAGGACTGTAGCCAATTCACCCCTCCACTTT | CASRTVANSPLHF
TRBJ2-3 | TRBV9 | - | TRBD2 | TGTGCCAGCAGCGAGGGACTAGCGGGGGGGCTAGATACGCAGTATTTT | CASSEGLAGGLDTQYF
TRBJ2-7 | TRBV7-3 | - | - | TGTGCCAGCTCATACGGGGACACCTACGAGCAGTACTTC | CASSYGDTYEQYF
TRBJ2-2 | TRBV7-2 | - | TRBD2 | TGTGCCAGCAGATCCGGGGGGGCGAACACCGGGGAGCTGTTTTTT | CASRSGGANTGELFF
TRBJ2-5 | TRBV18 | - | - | TGTGCCAGCTCCCAGACGGGGGGCAAGGAGACCCAGTACTTC | CASSQTGGKETQYF
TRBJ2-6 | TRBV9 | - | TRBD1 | TGTGCCAGCAGCGTACCATCGAGGGGACAGGGGACTGGGGCCAACGTCCTGACTTTC | CASSVPSRGQGTGANVLTF
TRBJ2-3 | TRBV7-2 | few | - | TGTGCCAGCAGCCCGGTCGGTGCTGCGTCGCAGTATTTT | CASSPVGAASQYF
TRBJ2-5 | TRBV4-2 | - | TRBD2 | TGTGCCAGCAGCCTGGGACTAGCGGGGGGGATGGAGACCCAGTACTTC | CASSLGLAGGMETQYF
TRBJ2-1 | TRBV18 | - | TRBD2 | TGTGCCAGCCTCCCGGGACTAGATCAGCCTGAGCAGTTCTTC | CASLPGLDQPEQFF
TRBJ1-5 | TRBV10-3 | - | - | TGTGCCATCATGGCGGAGGGCCCCAATCAGCCCCAGCATTTT | CAIMAEGPNQPQHF
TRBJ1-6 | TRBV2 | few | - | TGTGCCAGCAGTGAGTCCAGCTCCTATAATTCACCCCTCCACTTT | CASSESSSYNSPLHF
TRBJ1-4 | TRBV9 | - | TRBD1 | TGTGCCAGCAGCGTTGGGACAGACGAAAAACTGTTTTTT | CASSVGTDEKLFF
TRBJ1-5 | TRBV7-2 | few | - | TGTGCCAGCAGCGCACAGTCCAATCAGCCCCAGCATTTT | CASSAQSNQPQHF
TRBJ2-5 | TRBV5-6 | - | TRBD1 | TGTGCCAGCAGCTTGAGGCAGGGGGTCGGACAAGAGACCCAGTACTTC | CASSLRQGVGQETQYF
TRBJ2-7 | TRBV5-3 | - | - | TGTGCCAGAAGCTTGAATCCAGGGGTGAAGTACGAGCAGTACTTC | CARSLNPGVKYEQYF
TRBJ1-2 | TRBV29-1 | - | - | TGCAGCGCGACGAATCAGGGTGATGGCTATGGCTACACCTTC | CSATNQGDGYGYTF
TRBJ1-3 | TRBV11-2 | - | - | TGTGCCAGCAGCTTACAGGGTCCAACCTTAAGGGGAAACACCATATATTTT | CASSLQGPTLRGNTIYF
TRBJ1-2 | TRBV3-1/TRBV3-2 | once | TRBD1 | TGTGCCAGCAGCTCACTTGGGACAGGCAACTATGGCTACACCTTC | CASSSLGTGNYGYTF
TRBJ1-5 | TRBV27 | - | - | TGTGCCAGCAGTTTAACAGGGATTCGAAATCAGCCCCAGCATTTT | CASSLTGIRNQPQHF
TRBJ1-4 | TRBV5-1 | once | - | TGCGCCAGCAGCTTCGGACAGTTAGATGAAAAACTGTTTTTT | CASSFGQLDEKLFF
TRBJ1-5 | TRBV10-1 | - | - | TGCGCCAGCAGTGAGAAGAGAGACAGATATAGCAATCAGCCCCAGCATTTT | CASSEKRDRYSNQPQHF
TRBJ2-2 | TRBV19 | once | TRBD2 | TGTGCCAGTAATCCGGGAGCGGGGTTCACCGGGGAGCTGTTTTTT | CASNPGAGFTGELFF
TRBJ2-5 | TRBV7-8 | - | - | TGTGCCAGCAGCTTATTCACCGTACTCCCCAAGGGGGAGACCCAGTACTTC | CASSLFTVLPKGETQYF
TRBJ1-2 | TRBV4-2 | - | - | TGTGCCAGCAGCCAGGGGCCGTTCCCGGGCTACACCTTC | CASSQGPFPGYTF
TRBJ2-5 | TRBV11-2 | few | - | TGTGCCAGCAGCTTAGGTTCGGGGTGGGAGACCCAGTACTTC | CASSLGSGWETQYF
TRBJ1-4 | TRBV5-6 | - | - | TGTGCCAGCAGCTTGGGACAGTTGGGTGAAAAACTGTTTTTT | CASSLGQLGEKLFF
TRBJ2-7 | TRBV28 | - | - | TGTGCCAGCAGCCCACCCCCCAGCTACGAGCAGTACTTC | CASSPPPSYEQYF
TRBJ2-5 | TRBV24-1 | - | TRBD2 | TGTGCCACCAGTGTCGGGACTAGCGGGGAAGAGACCCAGTACTTC | CATSVGTSGEETQYF
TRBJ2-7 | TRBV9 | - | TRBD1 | TGTGCCAGCAGCGTAGAGCAGGGGGTGCAGTACTTC | CASSVEQGVQYF
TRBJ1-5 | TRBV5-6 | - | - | TGTGCCAGCAGCCTCCAGGAATATAGCAATCAGCCCCAGCATTTT | CASSLQEYSNQPQHF
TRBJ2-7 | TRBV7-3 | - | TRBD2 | TGTGCCAGCAGCTTAACGTTGGCTAGCGGGCTCCGGGAGCAGTACTTC | CASSLTLASGLREQYF
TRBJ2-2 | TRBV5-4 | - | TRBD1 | TGTGCCAGCACCCTATTTGGGACAGAGAACACCGGGGAGCTGTTTTTT | CASTLFGTENTGELFF
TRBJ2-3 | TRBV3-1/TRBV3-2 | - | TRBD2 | TGTGCCAGCAGCCCAGCGGGGGGGAAAACCAATACGCAGTATTTT | CASSPAGGKTNTQYF
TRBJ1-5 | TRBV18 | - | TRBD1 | TGTGCCAGCTCACCAAGGGGACAGGGGGCAGGGCAGCCCCAGCATTTT | CASSPRGQGAGQPQHF
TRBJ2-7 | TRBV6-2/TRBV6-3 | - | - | TGTGCCAGCAGTTATTTGAGGGGGGGCCCTGGAGAGTACGAGCAGTACTTC | CASSYLRGGPGEYEQYF